A single T cell receptor (beta chain) is shown here with its context. The data are from a study of control samples from healthy donors and cancer patients. CDR3 length: 14 residues. After removal of 5 bases from V and 5 bases from J, the junction contained 3 bases not matched to a gene. Germline CDR1 reads ENHRY; CDR2 reads SYGVKD. Generated by immunoSEQ multiplex PCR, the TCRdb table keeps only in-frame clones and is missing some. Here the sample spans 130,000 or so clones, under 90% being singletons. The sequence was obtained from a man aged 50 or older with head and neck cancer. The chain links TRBV10-3 to TRBJ1-4, with TRBD1 identical over 9 bases. The sequenced material came from PBMCs. This CDR3 is CAISSGTGNEKLFF. The CDR3, as DNA: TGTGCCATCAGTTCCGGGACAGGGAATGAAAAACTGTTTTTT.